This T cell receptor beta chain was profiled in a study of shared clonotypes between healthy human individuals (dated by TCRdb to about 2020). For the study in its entirety: Two women and a few men aged 18 to 49 years were included in the cohort. Each donor's leukapheresis produced roughly between about 0.9 and 9.5 billion PBMCs. Blood TCR repertoires of a handful of healthy adults were deeply sequenced to estimate repertoire size and the extent of clonotype sharing between individuals. To increase sequencing depth and limit assay-specific biases, TCR repertoire library preparation and sequencing were carried out by different laboratories using diverse techniques. For each donor, CD4 naive and CD4 memory were each given three plates, CD8 naive was given two plates, and CD8 memory was given one plate.

Trimming leaves V shorter by 3 bases and J shorter by 4 bases, with the junction holding 9 bases beyond the gene matches. The CDR3 sequence holds 16 residues, the cysteine and phenylalanine included. Of the read, only the CDR3 DNA is kept; its 48 bases are in frame from base 1. CDR1 and CDR2 (MGHRA, YSYEKL) derive from the germline V gene. The donors were healthy, HIV-negative adults with no recently reported acute infections or vaccinations. Every donor was a Caucasian adult living in Nashville, Tennessee, USA. CD4+ T cells were enriched by magnetic negative selection, after which naive cells were positively selected on CD45RA and the negative fraction was taken as the memory subset. After blood collection by leukapheresis, PBMCs were isolated using Ficoll-Histopaque density gradient centrifugation and then cryopreserved in the vapor phase of liquid nitrogen. Purity and quantity of every magnetically sorted T cell population were checked by analytical flow cytometry. Genomic DNA was isolated from every sorted fraction and measured by UV absorbance on a Nanodrop 2000c.

Using the deep immunoSEQ assay, multiplex PCR amplified TCR CDR3 regions from genomic DNA. Genomic DNA extracted from each cell subset was distributed evenly over all wells of several immunoSEQ 96-well plates, and each plate served as one replicate. Each replicate PCR for sorted subsets received around 200 ng genomic DNA, equal to about 30,000 T cell genomes. The purified libraries were quantified using a Qubit 3.0 fluorometer, sized with a Bioanalyzer 2100, and then quantified again using the KAPA Library Quantification kit. A separate single-read 150-cycle Illumina NextSeq 550 flow cell was used to sequence each immunoSEQ 96-well plate. Processing in the source paper ran as follows. Because the immunoSEQ output held only junctional sequences and lacked quality scores, the filtering could not match the filtering applied to full-length reads. Sequences were annotated with PyIR, a Python wrapper for IgBLAST v1.9, and V/J genes and CDR3 were assigned using IMGT germline references. Reads were filtered out if the reads had weak V/J assignments (E-value above 1e-6), no CDR3, stop codons, out-of-frame junctions, or ambiguous translated residues. A V3J clonotype was defined by an identical inferred V gene, J gene, and CDR3 amino acid sequence. The percentage overlap between two repertoires was calculated by dividing the number of shared unique clonotypes by the size of the smaller repertoire. Richness of each repertoire was evaluated using RTK rarefaction, the Chao1 estimator, and Recon v2.1 estimates of unobserved clonotypes. OLGA was used to compute generation probabilities for all TCRbeta clonotypes that the gDNA method yielded from several donors. The source is immuneACCESS, and TCRdb retained only in-frame sequences with V and J called. Part of the clones is not carried over; for the studies checked, unresolved V genes explain less than half of this, and the remainder is unexplained. For V, J and clone size, that table is used; D and trimming come from the DNA. The sample has about 730,000 clones on record, 72% of them singletons. The ten largest clones add up to under 2% of the sample.

Details on this clone: No cognate antigen has been identified for it. No much larger clone is present one base from it, and per-base qualities are unavailable.

Study-wide conclusions, independent of this receptor: Compared with non-shared clonotypes, clonotypes shared by all four sorted-subset donors had higher generation probabilities. Based on pairwise subsampling, the degree of clonotype sharing among donors was expected to be affected by sequencing depth. Even with the large sequencing depth, rarefaction of the sorted-subset datasets indicated that sequencing was incomplete. Sampling was restricted to blood, and TCR repertoires in tissues likely differ from the TCR repertoires found in blood. Sharing across a handful of donors was observed for approximately 4.6% of naive CD4, 3% to 4% of naive CD8, 2% to 2.5% of memory CD4, and around 0.42% of memory CD8 clonotypes. Naive subsets generally had larger estimated clonotype richness than memory subsets did. The genetic and exposure-history diversity represented was limited by the small number of donors.

The sequenced material came from memory CD4+ T cells sorted from blood. The sample's cell subset or site label, in plain terms: CD45RA-negative fraction. Recombination linked TRBV4-1 to TRBJ2-1; 7 central bases correspond to TRBD2. This TCR was recovered from a woman aged 25-40 years in good health. The DNA is as follows: TGCGCCAGCAGCCAGGGGAGTAGCGGGCTTTACAATGAGCAGTTCTTC. Its translation is CASSQGSSGLYNEQFF.